The present T cell receptor beta chain was sequenced within a study of shared clonotypes between healthy human individuals. Germline CDR1 SQVTM, CDR2 ANQGSEA. The CDR3 consists of 12 residues. The germline V and J ends were trimmed by 7 bases and 4 bases, with 13 bases remaining between them. Participating donors were healthy, HIV-negative adults free of recent acute infections or vaccinations. TCRdb's table, derived via immunoSEQ multiplex PCR, lists solely in-frame clones and lacks some. In the table there are fewer than 1.8 million clones, around 98.5% of which are singletons. V gene TRBV29-1 combines with J gene TRBJ1-1; no definite D call. This TCR was recovered from a man aged 25 to 45 in good health. The specimen was naive CD4+ T cells sorted from blood. This sample's subset: CD45RA+ positively selected. The CDR3 loop is CSGAPGSTEAFF. DNA for the CDR3: TGCAGCGGGGCCCCAGGAAGCACTGAAGCTTTCTTT.